This TCR beta chain was captured by sequencing in a study of CD8 T cells in Susac syndrome. After extraction with the RNeasy kit, about 0.45 to 1 ug of the RNA was reverse transcribed using random hexamers. TCRdb ran MiXCR on the immunoSEQ multiplex PCR reads and lists one entry per CDR3 protein. This table holds some 400,000 distinct CDR3 sequences, about 85% found once. The germline CDR1 and CDR2 sequences are LNHNV and YYDKDF (reference sequence). Unmatched junction bases numbered 9, after V lost 1 base and J lost 0 bases. This CDR3 is built from 18 residues. TCR beta sequencing covered blood CD8+ and CD4+ T cells. TEMRA cells were FACS-enriched and CD8+ and CD4+ T cells negatively isolated.

V is TRBV15 and J is TRBJ2-5, with 9 bases identical to TRBD2. The source of this sequence is a human donor with multiple sclerosis. Sequencing was performed on CD8+ T cells from PBMCs. The DNA of the CDR3 is TGTGCCACCAGCAGAGGAATACGACTAGCGGTAGACCAAGAGACCCAGTACTTC. This sequence encodes CATSRGIRLAVDQETQYF.